A selection of T cell receptor beta chains follows, all from one sample in a study of T cell changes during pregnancy in multiple sclerosis. Profiled with immunoSEQ multiplex PCR; TCRdb holds only in-frame clones, not every one. This sample has tens of thousands of clones, with approximately 91% found just once. The sample here was CD4+ T cells from peripheral blood mononuclear cells, taken in the third trimester of pregnancy. Source of these receptors: a female donor with multiple sclerosis, enrolled in a pregnancy study. Both conserved end residues are part of each CDR3. A D gene is named only where the DNA matches it firmly. A row's size may be missing; if present it is once, few, many or a size class.

v_gene: TRBV7-8
len: 13
d_gene: TRBD1
abundance: NA
j_gene: TRBJ1-1
CDR3nt: TGTGCCAGCAGCCTTCTTCGGACAGGGGAGGCTTTCTTT
CDR3aa: CASSLLRTGEAFF

v_gene: TRBV2
len: 18
d_gene: TRBD2
abundance: NA
j_gene: TRBJ2-5
CDR3nt: TGTGCCAGCACTCTGAATAGGGCGGGGGGGCTCAATTCGGAGACCCAGTACTTC
CDR3aa: CASTLNRAGGLNSETQYF

v_gene: TRBV25-1
len: 12
d_gene: TRBD1
abundance: NA
j_gene: TRBJ2-7
CDR3nt: TGTGCCAGCAGTAACAGGGGCTGGGAGCAGTACTTC
CDR3aa: CASSNRGWEQYF

v_gene: TRBV11-2
len: 15
d_gene: NA
abundance: NA
j_gene: TRBJ2-3
CDR3nt: TGTGCCAGCAGCTTAGGGCCCGGGTTCGAAAATACGCAGTATTTT
CDR3aa: CASSLGPGFENTQYF

v_gene: TRBV4-2
len: 15
d_gene: TRBD2
abundance: NA
j_gene: TRBJ2-1
CDR3nt: TGTGCCAGCAGCCAAATGAGCGGGAGGGCAAATGAGCAGTTCTTC
CDR3aa: CASSQMSGRANEQFF

v_gene: TRBV6-5
len: 16
d_gene: TRBD1
abundance: once
j_gene: TRBJ1-5
CDR3nt: TGTGCCAGCAGTTATTCGGGCAGGGGGCGAGATCAGCCCCAGCATTTT
CDR3aa: CASSYSGRGRDQPQHF

v_gene: TRBV4-3
len: 15
d_gene: TRBD1
abundance: NA
j_gene: TRBJ2-2
CDR3nt: TGCGCCAGCAGCCTCCAGACAGGGGGCCCCGGGGAGCTGTTTTTT
CDR3aa: CASSLQTGGPGELFF

v_gene: TRBV5-4
len: 15
d_gene: NA
abundance: NA
j_gene: TRBJ2-3
CDR3nt: TGTGCCAGCAGCCTTACTAGCATTTCCACAGATACGCAGTATTTT
CDR3aa: CASSLTSISTDTQYF

v_gene: TRBV7-2
len: 16
d_gene: NA
abundance: NA
j_gene: TRBJ2-7
CDR3nt: TGTGCCAGCAGCTTATACAGGGTTCCCGACTCCTACGAGCAGTACTTC
CDR3aa: CASSLYRVPDSYEQYF

v_gene: TRBV19
len: 14
d_gene: NA
abundance: NA
j_gene: TRBJ1-4
CDR3nt: TGTGCCAGTAGTATGGCAGGATTTAATGAAAAACTGTTTTTT
CDR3aa: CASSMAGFNEKLFF

v_gene: TRBV6-1
len: 15
d_gene: NA
abundance: NA
j_gene: TRBJ1-5
CDR3nt: TGTGCCAGCAAAGGGTTCCGGGACACGAGTTCGGCCCAGCATTTT
CDR3aa: CASKGFRDTSSAQHF

v_gene: TRBV10-1
len: 14
d_gene: NA
abundance: NA
j_gene: TRBJ2-1
CDR3nt: TGCGCCAGCAGTGGGGGGACTCACGACAATGAGCAGTTCTTC
CDR3aa: CASSGGTHDNEQFF

v_gene: TRBV2
len: 16
d_gene: NA
abundance: once
j_gene: TRBJ1-5
CDR3nt: TGTGCCAGCAGCCAAGGGGGGGTTGGGAGCAATCAGCCCCAGCATTTT
CDR3aa: CASSQGGVGSNQPQHF

v_gene: TRBV6-7
len: 14
d_gene: TRBD1
abundance: NA
j_gene: TRBJ2-5
CDR3nt: TGTGCCAGCTGGAAGGGGGCGCAACAAGAGACCCAGTACTTC
CDR3aa: CASWKGAQQETQYF

v_gene: TRBV7-9
len: 16
d_gene: NA
abundance: once
j_gene: TRBJ2-3
CDR3nt: TGTGCCAGCAGCCCCGGCTCCTTAACGGGGACAGATACGCAGTATTTT
CDR3aa: CASSPGSLTGTDTQYF

v_gene: TRBV7-8
len: 17
d_gene: TRBD1
abundance: NA
j_gene: TRBJ1-1
CDR3nt: TGTGCCAGCAGCTTAGGCTTACCGGGACAGGGGAGCACTGAAGCTTTCTTT
CDR3aa: CASSLGLPGQGSTEAFF

v_gene: TRBV12-5
len: 14
d_gene: NA
abundance: NA
j_gene: TRBJ2-4
CDR3nt: TGTGCTAGTGGTTTGACAGGGAAGCGGAACATTCAGTACTTC
CDR3aa: CASGLTGKRNIQYF

v_gene: TRBV5-6
len: 11
d_gene: NA
abundance: NA
j_gene: TRBJ1-2
CDR3nt: TGTGCCAGCAGCTTAAATAATGGCTACACCTTC
CDR3aa: CASSLNNGYTF

v_gene: TRBV7-6
len: 16
d_gene: NA
abundance: few
j_gene: TRBJ1-6
CDR3nt: TGTGCCAGCAGCTTACAGGGAGGGGTAGGTAATTCACCCCTCCACTTT
CDR3aa: CASSLQGGVGNSPLHF

v_gene: TRBV29-1
len: 15
d_gene: NA
abundance: NA
j_gene: TRBJ1-1
CDR3nt: TGCAGCGTTGGGATTCCGGGGATGATGAACACTGAAGCTTTCTTT
CDR3aa: CSVGIPGMMNTEAFF

v_gene: TRBV5-6
len: 16
d_gene: TRBD2
abundance: NA
j_gene: TRBJ2-1
CDR3nt: TGTGCCAGCAGCTTCGGCCTAGCGGGGGGGCCAGGTGAGCAGTTCTTC
CDR3aa: CASSFGLAGGPGEQFF

v_gene: TRBV5-1
len: 14
d_gene: TRBD1
abundance: NA
j_gene: TRBJ1-1
CDR3nt: TGCGCCAGCAGCAAGTTACAGGGGGAAACTGAAGCTTTCTTT
CDR3aa: CASSKLQGETEAFF